This T cell receptor beta chain was sequenced during a study of blood T cells in healthy people across ages. A second PCR of 7 to 11 cycles used a sample-barcoded 5' primer and a J-beta primer mix. TCRdb re-called the 5' RACE reads through MiXCR, storing one row per CDR3 protein. Found here are hundreds of thousands of distinct CDR3 sequences, around 31% of them singletons; the top ten hold less than 20%. This clonotype was counted ten times or more. What it binds is not known. Study findings and constraints: TCR beta diversity correlated strongly with naive T cell percentage.

V was clipped by 0 bases and J by 7 bases; unmatched bases: 14. CDR3 length equals 18 residues. Germline V gene sequence: CDR1 LGHNA, CDR2 YNFKEQ. Sequencing was done on a sample of blood. V gene TRBV4-2 combines with J gene TRBJ2-1, with 8 bases matching TRBD2. This clonotype was obtained from a woman older than 75 in good health. The CDR3 DNA reads TGTGCCAGCAGCCAAGATTGGGGGGGCGGGGGGAGTTCTAATGAGCAGTTCTTC. The encoded protein is CASSQDWGGGGSSNEQFF.